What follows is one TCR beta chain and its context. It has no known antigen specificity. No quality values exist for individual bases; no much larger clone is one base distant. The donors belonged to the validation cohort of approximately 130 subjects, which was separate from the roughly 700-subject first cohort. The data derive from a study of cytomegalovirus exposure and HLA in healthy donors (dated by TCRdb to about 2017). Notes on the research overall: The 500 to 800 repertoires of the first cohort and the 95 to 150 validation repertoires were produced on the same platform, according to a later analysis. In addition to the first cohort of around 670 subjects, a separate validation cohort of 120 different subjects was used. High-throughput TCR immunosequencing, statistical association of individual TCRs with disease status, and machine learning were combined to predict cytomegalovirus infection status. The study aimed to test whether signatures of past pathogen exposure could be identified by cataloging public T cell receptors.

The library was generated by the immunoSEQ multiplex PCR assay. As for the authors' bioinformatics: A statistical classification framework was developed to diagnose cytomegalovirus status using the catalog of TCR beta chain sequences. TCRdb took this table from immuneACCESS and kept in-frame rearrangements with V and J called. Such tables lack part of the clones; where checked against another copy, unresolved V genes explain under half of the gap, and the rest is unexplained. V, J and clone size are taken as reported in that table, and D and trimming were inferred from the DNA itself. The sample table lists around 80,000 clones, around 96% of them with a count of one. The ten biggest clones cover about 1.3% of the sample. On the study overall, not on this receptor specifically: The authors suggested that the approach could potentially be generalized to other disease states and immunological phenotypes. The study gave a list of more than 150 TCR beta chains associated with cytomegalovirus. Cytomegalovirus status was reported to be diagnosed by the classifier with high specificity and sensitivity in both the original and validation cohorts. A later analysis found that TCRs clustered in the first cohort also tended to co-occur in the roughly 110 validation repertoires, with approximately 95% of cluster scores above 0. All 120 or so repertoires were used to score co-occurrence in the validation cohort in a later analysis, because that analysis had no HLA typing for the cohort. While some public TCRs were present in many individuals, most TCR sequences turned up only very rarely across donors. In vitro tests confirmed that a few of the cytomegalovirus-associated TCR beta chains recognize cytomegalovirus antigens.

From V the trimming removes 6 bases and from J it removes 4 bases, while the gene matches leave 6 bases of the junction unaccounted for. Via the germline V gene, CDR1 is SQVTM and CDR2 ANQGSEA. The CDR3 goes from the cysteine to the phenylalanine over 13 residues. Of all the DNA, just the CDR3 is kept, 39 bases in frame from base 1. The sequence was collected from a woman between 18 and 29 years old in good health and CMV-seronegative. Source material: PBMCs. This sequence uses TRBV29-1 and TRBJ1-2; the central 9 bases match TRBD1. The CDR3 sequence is CSVGQGYSYGYTF. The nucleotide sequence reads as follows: TGCAGCGTCGGACAGGGGTATAGCTATGGCTACACCTTC.